The 9 T cell receptor beta chains listed next were all sequenced from one sample in a study of T-cell memory formation after mild COVID-19. One entry per CDR3 protein results from TCRdb running MiXCR on the 5' RACE reads. Among 310,000 or so distinct CDR3 sequences listed, around a sixth were seen once. Sequencing was done on a sample of PBMCs or a T cell subset sorted from them (not recorded which). The receptors originated from a man aged 18 to 35 who had mild COVID-19 (a few samples of this study predate the infection). Cell type and time point are not known.

This clonotype has a handful of counts. J is TRBJ2-5 and V is TRBV20-1; possible D gene TRBD2, 7 bases. The CDR3 sequence is 12 residues long. The V gene lost 7 bases and the J gene lost 5 bases, with 14 bases spanning the gap. The germline gives CDR1 DFQATT, CDR2 SNEGSKA (reference sequence). The CDR3: CSVGGAGETQYF. The CDR3 nucleotides read TGCAGTGTGGGGGGGGCAGGGGAGACCCAGTACTTC.

V gene TRBV2 combines with J gene TRBJ1-6, with D maybe TRBD1 (6 bases). The CDR3 sequence is 14 residues long. Trimming cost V 11 bases and J 9 bases, with 20 bases left between them. Germline V gives CDR1 SNHLY, CDR2 FYNNEI. In nucleotides, the CDR3 is TGTGCCGGCTCTAGAACAGGGTCGGTTTCACCCCTCCACTTT. The encoded protein is CAGSRTGSVSPLHF. Complete variable domain (other parts from reference TRBV2 and TRBJ1-6): EPEVTQTPSHQVTQMGQEVILRCVPISNHLYFYWYRQILGQKVEFLVSFYNNEISEKSEIFDDQFSVERPDGSNFTLKIRSTKLEDSAMYFCAGSRTGSVSPLHFGNGTRLTVT.

This rearrangement joins TRBV5-1 to TRBJ1-1; no reliable D call. V was shortened by 5 bases and J by 1 base, with 9 bases between the two germline ends. Germline-derived CDR1 and CDR2 are SGHRS and YFSETQ. This CDR3 region has 13 residues. The DNA for the CDR3 is TGCGCCAGCAGTCAGGAGCAGAACACTGAAGCTTTCTTT. Translation: CASSQEQNTEAFF.

This chain joins TRBV11-2 and TRBJ2-3; D unclear. Deletions cut 1 base from V and 0 bases from J, with 14 bases between. Germline V gives CDR1 SGHAT, CDR2 FQNNGV. This CDR3 is 17 amino acids long. CDR3 in DNA: TGTGCCAGCAGCTTAGCCCCCCGGAGTCTTAGCACAGATACGCAGTATTTT. Protein product: CASSLAPRSLSTDTQYF.

V usage is TRBV7-3 and J usage is TRBJ1-1; the D gene is possibly TRBD1 (6 bases). The germline gives CDR1 SGHTA, CDR2 FQGTGA. Trimming took 2 bases from V and 3 from J, leaving 10 bases between them. The CDR3 is 14 residues long. The CDR3 nucleotides are TGTGCCAGCAGCTTAGTAGGGGGTGACACTGAAGCTTTCTTT. It yields the protein CASSLVGGDTEAFF.

The chain carries TRBV12-3 or TRBV12-4 and TRBJ1-5; D is unresolved. The CDR3 is made up of 13 amino acids. The ends were cut back, 6 bases at V and 2 bases at J, with 8 bases in the middle. The CDR3 here is CASSQHRNQPQHF. The CDR3 bases are TGTGCCAGCAGCCAACATCGCAATCAGCCCCAGCATTTT.

This clonotype has only a few counts. This chain uses TRBV11-3 with TRBJ2-2, with D perhaps TRBD1 or TRBD2 (5 bases each). Germline V CDR1 and CDR2: SGHNT, YENEEA. The CDR3 is 16 amino acids. The germline V and J ends were trimmed by 2 bases and 1 base, with 11 bases remaining between them. DNA of the CDR3: TGTGCCAGCAGCTTAACGGGACCCAGGAACACCGGGGAGCTGTTTTTT. It yields the protein CASSLTGPRNTGELFF. The full variable domain, with the rest looked up from reference TRBV11-3 and TRBJ2-2, is EAGVVQSPRYKIIEKKQPVAFWCNPISGHNTLYWYLQNLGQGPELLIRYENEEAVDDSQLPKDRFSAERLKGVDSTLKIQPAELGDSAVYLCASSLTGPRNTGELFFGEGSRLTVL.

This rearrangement joins TRBV19 to TRBJ1-2; 8 bases are shared with TRBD1. V shed 6 bases and J 0 bases; nucleotides not matched to a gene: 9. The CDR3 has 16 residues. Germline assignment: CDR1 LNHDA and CDR2 SQIVND (reference sequence). The CDR3 coding sequence is TGTGCCAGTAGGGACAGGGTCAAGGGCGCTAACTATGGCTACACCTTC. This translates into CASRDRVKGANYGYTF. Full variable domain (remainder filled in from reference TRBV19 and TRBJ1-2): DGGITQSPKYLFRKEGQNVTLSCEQNLNHDAMYWYRQDPGQGLRLIYYSQIVNDFQKGDIAEGYSVSREKKESFPLTVTSAQKNPTAFYLCASRDRVKGANYGYTFGSGTRLTVV.

This clonotype has only a few counts. The rearrangement links TRBV24-1 to TRBJ2-2; maybe TRBD2 (6 bases). The CDR3 is 13 amino acids. Trimming shortened V by 7 bases and J by 6 bases, and 11 bases separated the two germline ends. Per germline, CDR1 KGHDR and CDR2 SFDVKD. The CDR3 is CATSVGGAGELFF. The CDR3 DNA is TGTGCCACCAGCGTCGGGGGAGCCGGGGAGCTGTTTTTT.